The sequence of this T cell receptor (beta chain) was determined in a study of OX40 agonist ivuxolimab in advanced cancers. Method: immunoSEQ multiplex PCR; TCRdb's copy keeps in-frame clones and lacks some. The sample lists some 55,000 clones, more than 85% seen once, with 10% to 15% in the top ten. After removal of 8 bases from V and 4 bases from J, the junction contained 0 bases not matched to a gene. The CDR3 spans 13 residues. The germline V gene encodes CDR1 ENHRY and CDR2 SYGVKD. Only one count was recorded for this clone. The sequencing here drew on CD4+ or CD8+ T cells sorted from blood, taken in a trial of the OX40 agonist ivuxolimab. The chain recombines TRBV10-3 with TRBJ2-7, with 15 bases fitting TRBD2. The sequence was collected from an adult with an advanced solid tumor such as melanoma, head and neck, liver or kidney cancer. CDR3 nucleotide sequence: TGTGCCATCGGACTAGCGGGAGGGTACGAGCAGTACTTC. Its protein product is CAIGLAGGYEQYF.